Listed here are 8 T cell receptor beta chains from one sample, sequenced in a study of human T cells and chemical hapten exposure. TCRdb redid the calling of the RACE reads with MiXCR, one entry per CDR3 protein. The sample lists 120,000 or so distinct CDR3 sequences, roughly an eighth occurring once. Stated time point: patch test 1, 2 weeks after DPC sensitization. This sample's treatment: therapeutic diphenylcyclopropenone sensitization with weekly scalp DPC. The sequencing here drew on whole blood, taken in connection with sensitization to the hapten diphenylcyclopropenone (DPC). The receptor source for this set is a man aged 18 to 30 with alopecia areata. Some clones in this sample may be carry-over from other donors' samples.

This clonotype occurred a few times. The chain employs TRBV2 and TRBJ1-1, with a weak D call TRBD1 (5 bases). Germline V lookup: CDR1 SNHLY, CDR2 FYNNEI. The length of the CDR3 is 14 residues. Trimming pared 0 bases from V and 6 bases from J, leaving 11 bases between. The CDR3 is CASSEAIFRAEAFF. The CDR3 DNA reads TGTGCCAGCAGTGAAGCAATATTCAGGGCTGAAGCTTTCTTT. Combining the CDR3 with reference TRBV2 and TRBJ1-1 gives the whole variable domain EPEVTQTPSHQVTQMGQEVILRCVPISNHLYFYWYRQILGQKVEFLVSFYNNEISEKSEIFDDQFSVERPDGSNFTLKIRSTKLEDSAMYFCASSEAIFRAEAFFGQGTRLTVV.

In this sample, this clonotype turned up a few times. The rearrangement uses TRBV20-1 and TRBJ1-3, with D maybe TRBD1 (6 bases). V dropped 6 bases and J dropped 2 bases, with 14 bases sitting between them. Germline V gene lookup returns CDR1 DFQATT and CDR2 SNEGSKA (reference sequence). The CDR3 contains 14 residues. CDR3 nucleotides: TGCAGTGCCAAACAGGGTCTGGCTGGAAACACCATATATTTT. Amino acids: CSAKQGLAGNTIYF.

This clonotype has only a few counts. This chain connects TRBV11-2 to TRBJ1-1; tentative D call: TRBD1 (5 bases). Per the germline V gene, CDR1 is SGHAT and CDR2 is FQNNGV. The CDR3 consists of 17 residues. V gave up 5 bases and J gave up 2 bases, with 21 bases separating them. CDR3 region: CASSHPLRQGLNTEAFF. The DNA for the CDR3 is TGTGCCAGCAGCCACCCCCTCCGGCAGGGACTCAACACTGAAGCTTTCTTT.

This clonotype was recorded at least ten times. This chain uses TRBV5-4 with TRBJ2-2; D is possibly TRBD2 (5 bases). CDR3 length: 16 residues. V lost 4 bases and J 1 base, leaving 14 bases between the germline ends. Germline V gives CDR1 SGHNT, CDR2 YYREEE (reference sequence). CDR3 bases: TGTGCCAGCAGCCTAGCCCGGGATAGGAACACCGGGGAGCTGTTTTTT. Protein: CASSLARDRNTGELFF.

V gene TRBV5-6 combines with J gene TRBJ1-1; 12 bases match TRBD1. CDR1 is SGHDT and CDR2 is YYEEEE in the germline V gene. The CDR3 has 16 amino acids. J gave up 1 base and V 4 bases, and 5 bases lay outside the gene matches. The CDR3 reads CASSTGTGGQNTEAFF. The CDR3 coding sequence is TGTGCCAGCAGCACTGGGACAGGGGGCCAGAACACTGAAGCTTTCTTT.

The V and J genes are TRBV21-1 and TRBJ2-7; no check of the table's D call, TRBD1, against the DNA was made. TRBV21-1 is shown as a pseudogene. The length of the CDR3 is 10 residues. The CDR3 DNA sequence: TGTGCCAGCACGGACAGGGATCTGTACGTC. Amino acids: CASTDRDLYV.

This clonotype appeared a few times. CDR3 protein: CASSHRGTGGYEQYF. In nucleotides, the CDR3 is TGCGCCAGCAGCCATCGCGGGACAGGGGGATACGAGCAGTACTTC. This chain connects TRBV4-1 to TRBJ2-7, with TRBD1 matching over 11 bases. The CDR3 runs to 15 residues. After removal of 3 bases from V and 4 bases from J, the junction contained 5 bases not matched to a gene. Germline CDR1 is MGHRA and CDR2 is YSYEKL.

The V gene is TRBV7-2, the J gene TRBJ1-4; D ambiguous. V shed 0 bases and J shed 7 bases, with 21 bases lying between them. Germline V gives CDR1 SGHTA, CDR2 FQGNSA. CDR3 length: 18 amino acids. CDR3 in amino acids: CASSLAHIGGLGIEKLFF. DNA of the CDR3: TGTGCCAGCAGCTTAGCCCATATTGGCGGGTTGGGGATTGAAAAACTGTTTTTT.